Listed here are 27 T cell receptor beta chains from one sample, sequenced in a study of shared clonotypes between healthy human individuals. This table comes from immunoSEQ multiplex PCR, and its TCRdb copy is limited to in-frame clones, with some not included. The data contain over a million clones, roughly 80% of them singletons. The sample consisted of memory CD4+ T cells sorted from blood. As for subset: CD45RA-negative fraction. These receptors were obtained from a man aged 18 to 30 in good health.

V gene TRBV6-1 combines with J gene TRBJ2-7, with 12 bases aligning to TRBD1. Losses at the gene ends were 8 bases for V and 3 bases for J; bases not matched to a gene: 5. The germline CDR1 and CDR2 sequences are MNHNS and SASEGT. CDR3 length: 14 amino acids. The DNA for the CDR3 is TGTGCCAGCCAAGGGACAGGGGGCTACTACGAGCAGTACTTC. As protein: CASQGTGGYYEQYF.

The chain couples TRBV5-1 to TRBJ1-2, with 9 bases matching TRBD1. CDR1 and CDR2 (germline): SGHRS, YFSETQ. This CDR3 comprises 14 residues. The trim removed 7 bases at V and 4 bases at J, leaving 8 bases unmatched. DNA for the CDR3: TGCGCCAGCCAGCCGGGACAGGGCGTCTATGGCTACACCTTC. Protein sequence: CASQPGQGVYGYTF.

The table lists this clone with a count of one. V and J are TRBV5-6 and TRBJ1-1; D is undetermined. Trimming removed 7 bases from V and 4 bases from J, with 23 bases in between. The CDR3 runs to 16 residues. Per the germline V gene, CDR1 is SGHDT and CDR2 is YYEEEE. The CDR3 coding sequence is TGTGCCAGCGGCACTTCGGAGATTCCGGTTATCACTGAAGCTTTCTTT. Translating gives CASGTSEIPVITEAFF.

Comment on this clone: The junction differs from germline at one of its ends, possibly a read error. This sequence joins TRBV5-6 and TRBJ2-7; D is tentatively TRBD1 or TRBD2 (5 bases each). Germline CDR1 is SGHDT and CDR2 is YYEEEE. The CDR3 is 14 residues long. CDR3 sequence reads: CASSLGSGAYGQYF. The DNA of the CDR3 is TGTGCCAGCAGCTTGGGCTCCGGGGCCTACGGGCAGTACTTC. The entire variable domain, with the rest obtained from reference TRBV5-6 and TRBJ2-7, is as follows: DAGVTQSPTHLIKTRGQQVTLRCSPKSGHDTVSWYQQALGQGPQFIFQYYEEEERQRGNFPDRFSGHQFPNYSSELNVNALLLGDSALYLCASSLGSGAYGQYFGPGTRLTVT.

Notes on this clone: Other DNA sequences within the sample encode an identical CDR3. The CDR3 nucleotides are TGTGCCAGCAGTTCGGGAGGGCCCTACGAGCAGTACTTC. It yields the protein CASSSGGPYEQYF. The gene calls are TRBV28 and TRBJ2-7, with 8 bases aligning to TRBD2. J was trimmed by 2 bases and V by 4 bases; bases with no gene match: 1. This CDR3 region has 13 residues. Germline-derived CDR1 and CDR2 are MDHEN and SYDVKM.

This clone was counted only a few times. This sequence joins TRBV11-2 and TRBJ1-3; D remains ambiguous. V was shortened by 3 bases and J by 3 bases, with 15 bases between the two germline ends. The CDR3 has 16 amino acids. Per germline, CDR1 SGHAT and CDR2 FQNNGV. Here the CDR3 reads CASSFLAGNIGNTIYF. DNA for the CDR3: TGTGCCAGCAGCTTCCTGGCAGGAAATATTGGAAACACCATATATTTT.

A few counts support this clone. This rearrangement joins TRBV19 to TRBJ2-6, with D perhaps TRBD2 (5 bases). The CDR3 length is 17 residues. CDR1 and CDR2 (germline): LNHDA, SQIVND (reference sequence). Trimming took 1 base from V and 0 from J, leaving 10 bases between them. CDR3 loop: CASSIGSGYSGANVLTF. The CDR3 coding sequence is TGTGCCAGTAGTATAGGATCGGGGTACTCTGGGGCCAACGTCCTGACTTTC.

The J gene is TRBJ2-5, the V gene TRBV6-5, with a tentative D call TRBD1 (5 bases). The germline CDR1 and CDR2 sequences are MNHEY and SVGAGI. V lost 3 bases, J lost 4 bases, and 12 bases lay in between. The CDR3 sequence is 14 residues long. Here the CDR3 DNA reads TGTGCCAGCAGTTATCAGGGTAGAAGAGAGACCCAGTACTTC. Protein product: CASSYQGRRETQYF.

V usage is TRBV6-6 and J usage is TRBJ1-3; D unclear. Germline V gene sequence: CDR1 MNHNY, CDR2 SVGAGI (reference sequence). The CDR3 loop spans 14 amino acids. Trimming removed 8 bases at V and 0 bases at J, with 11 bases between. The CDR3 sequence: CASQGRTSGNTIYF. CDR3 nucleotide sequence: TGTGCCAGCCAAGGACGGACCTCTGGAAACACCATATATTTT.

In this sample, this clone turned up once. The chain joins TRBV6-6 to TRBJ1-1; no reliable D call. CDR1 and CDR2 (germline): MNHNY, SVGAGI (reference sequence). Trimming shortened V by 2 bases and J by 5 bases, and 12 bases separated the two germline ends. The CDR3 sequence is 14 residues long. CDR3 in amino acids: CASSYQVRDTEAFF. CDR3 nucleotide sequence: TGTGCCAGCAGTTACCAGGTCAGAGATACTGAAGCTTTCTTT.

V usage is TRBV2 and J usage is TRBJ2-1, with 11 bases fitting TRBD2. CDR1 and CDR2 (germline): SNHLY, FYNNEI. Trimming cost V 7 bases and J 14 bases; bases outside gene matches: 13. The CDR3 runs to 14 residues. Here the CDR3 reads CASTLTVAGGPKFF. DNA of the CDR3: TGTGCCAGCACCCTAACGGTAGCGGGAGGGCCTAAGTTCTTC.

The chain couples TRBV5-4 to TRBJ1-1, with unresolved D. CDR1 is SGHNT and CDR2 is YYREEE in the germline V gene (reference sequence). Trimming took off 0 bases at V and 0 bases at J, with 9 bases between the two ends. CDR3 length equals 15 residues. CDR3 sequence (DNA): TGTGCCAGCAGCTTGGCCGGGATAGTGAACACTGAAGCTTTCTTT. Encoded protein: CASSLAGIVNTEAFF.

The V gene is TRBV30, the J gene TRBJ2-5; D gene ambiguous. The CDR3 runs to 12 residues. Looked up from germline, CDR1 is GTSNPN and CDR2 is SVGIG (reference sequence). Trimming took 3 bases from V and 4 from J, leaving 9 bases between them. CDR3 nucleotides: TGTGCCTGGAGCCCCATAGGAGAGACCCAGTACTTC. Translation: CAWSPIGETQYF.

J is TRBJ2-7 and V is TRBV10-3; 7 bases fit TRBD2. The CDR3 is made up of 15 amino acids. Trimming took 6 bases from V and 1 from J; bases not matched to a gene: 9. Germline V gene data show CDR1 as ENHRY and CDR2 as SYGVKD. The CDR3 nucleotides read TGTGCCATCAGCACTGCGGGGGAATTGTCCTACGAGCAGTACTTC. Translation: CAISTAGELSYEQYF.

This chain uses TRBV4-1 with TRBJ2-2; 8 nucleotides line up with TRBD1. The V and J ends lost 4 bases and 1 base, in that order; junction bases with no gene match: 5. Germline CDR1 and CDR2: MGHRA and YSYEKL. This CDR3 contains 16 residues. The CDR3 reads CASSLAGTGNTGELFF. For the CDR3, the DNA is TGCGCCAGCAGCCTCGCCGGGACAGGGAACACCGGGGAGCTGTTTTTT.

V gene TRBV14 combines with J gene TRBJ2-1, with unresolved D. Germline V gene lookup returns CDR1 SGHDN and CDR2 FVKESK. This CDR3 is 13 amino acids long. With 5 bases removed from V and 6 bases from J, the gap between germline ends came to 11 bases. Here the CDR3 DNA reads TGTGCCAGCAGCGCGGACCGTCGCAATGAGCAGTTCTTC. Residues: CASSADRRNEQFF.

The rearrangement uses TRBV6-1 and TRBJ1-5; a possible D gene is TRBD1 (6 bases). Trimming left V 2 bases short and J 5 bases short, with 22 bases between. The germline V gene encodes CDR1 MNHNS and CDR2 SASEGT. The CDR3 is made up of 18 amino acids. The CDR3 protein is CASSEIVAGGHTHQPQHF. CDR3 bases: TGTGCCAGCAGTGAAATAGTAGCGGGGGGACACACTCATCAGCCCCAGCATTTT.

The J gene is TRBJ2-1, the V gene TRBV4-1; D uncertain. The CDR3 contains 16 residues. The germline gives CDR1 MGHRA, CDR2 YSYEKL. V was clipped by 0 bases and J by 0 bases, with 9 bases between them. CDR3 nucleotide sequence: TGCGCCAGCAGCCAAGATGGGTCGTCCTCCTACAATGAGCAGTTCTTC. It is translated as CASSQDGSSSYNEQFF.

This clone was found a few times. The rearrangement joins TRBV2 to TRBJ2-1; TRBD1 matches 12 bases. The CDR3 has 14 residues. The V segment lost 7 bases and the J segment 7 bases; nucleotides outside the gene matches: 5. In germline, CDR1 is SNHLY, CDR2 FYNNEI. The CDR3 sequence: CASNRDRGQNEQFF. In nucleotides, the CDR3 is TGTGCCAGCAATAGGGACAGGGGGCAAAATGAGCAGTTCTTC.

The CDR3 reads CSATRDEQFF. The CDR3 nucleotides are TGCAGTGCTACCCGGGATGAGCAGTTCTTC. V is TRBV20-1 and J is TRBJ2-1, with D unclear. Deletions cut 4 bases from V and 8 bases from J, with 6 bases between. The CDR3 totals 10 residues. Germline V gene lookup returns CDR1 DFQATT and CDR2 SNEGSKA (reference sequence).

This chain links TRBV6-5 with TRBJ2-5, with 7 nucleotides matching TRBD1. The J call is in doubt because the DNA end fits TRBJ2-7 better. CDR1 is MNHEY and CDR2 is SVGAGI in the germline V gene. The CDR3 totals 13 residues. The CDR3 DNA reads as TGTGCCAGCGGAAAGGGACAGTTCTACGAGCAGTACTTC. Protein sequence: CASGKGQFYEQYF.

This clone was seen a few times. This rearrangement joins TRBV9 to TRBJ2-1; 10 positions match TRBD1. The germline gives CDR1 SGDLS, CDR2 YYNGEE. V gave up 1 base and J gave up 9 bases; unmatched junction bases: 10. This CDR3 spans 16 amino acids. CDR3 nucleotide sequence: TGTGCCAGCAGCGTAAACCCGGGACAGGGGTTCGGTGAGCAGTTCTTC. Protein: CASSVNPGQGFGEQFF.

As for this clone: A clone one base away is much larger, so this may be a read error. Different DNA sequences within this sample yield the same CDR3. The chain carries TRBV14 and TRBJ2-5; D not resolved. V was trimmed by 3 bases and J by 1 base, leaving 3 bases between them. The CDR3 sequence is 12 residues long. Germline loops: CDR1 SGHDN, CDR2 FVKESK. CDR3 protein: CASSHLQETQYF. DNA for the CDR3: TGTGCCAGCAGCCATCTCCAAGAGACCCAGTACTTC.

The gene calls are TRBV25-1 and TRBJ2-5; 8 nucleotides match TRBD1. The V and J ends lost 4 bases and 11 bases, in that order; junction bases with no gene match: 15. This CDR3 is built from 15 residues. CDR1 is MGHDK, CDR2 SYGVNS, per germline. CDR3 sequence: CASSAPGQATGEQYF. The CDR3 coding sequence is TGTGCCAGCAGTGCTCCGGGACAGGCCACAGGAGAGCAGTACTTC.

This chain uses TRBV15 with TRBJ1-3, with D unresolved. The germline CDR1 and CDR2 sequences are LNHNV and YYDKDF (reference sequence). V lost 3 bases, J lost 0 bases, and 6 bases lay in between. The CDR3 is 14 residues long. The CDR3 sequence: CATSREFSGNTIYF. The CDR3 DNA is TGTGCCACCAGCAGGGAGTTCTCTGGAAACACCATATATTTT.

In DNA, the CDR3 is TGTGCCAGCAGCCTCCTCCACGGGGGAGCCGGGGAGCTGTTTTTT. It encodes CASSLLHGGAGELFF. V usage is TRBV7-2 and J usage is TRBJ2-2, with D perhaps TRBD2 (6 bases). V gave up 5 bases and J gave up 6 bases, with 16 bases separating them. Per germline, CDR1 SGHTA and CDR2 FQGNSA. This CDR3 comprises 15 residues.

The chain has TRBV9 and TRBJ2-1, with TRBD2 as a possible D gene (6 bases). Trimming cost V 2 bases and J 8 bases, with 20 bases left between them. This CDR3 contains 16 residues. In germline, CDR1 is SGDLS, CDR2 YYNGEE. CDR3 loop: CASSVGLMTSLYEQFF. CDR3 nucleotides: TGTGCCAGCAGCGTGGGATTAATGACTAGTTTGTATGAGCAGTTCTTC.